The rows below give T cell receptor beta chains drawn from one sample of a study of shared clonotypes between healthy human individuals. Sequenced by immunoSEQ multiplex PCR; TCRdb stores in-frame clones only, minus some. Found here are roughly 850,000 clones, around 96% of them singletons; the top ten hold about 0.25%. Specimen: naive CD8+ T cells sorted from blood. The source is a man aged 25-45 years in good health. Both conserved end residues are part of each CDR3. Fields, in order: CDR3 DNA, CDR3 protein, V gene, D gene, clone size, J gene. The D gene is left open where the match is weak. Size values are once, few and many counts, or a class for expanded clones, and some rows have none.

DNA: TGCGCCAGCAGCCAAGGGCAGGGTGAGTTTCAGCCCCAGCATTTT; CDR3: CASSQGQGEFQPQHF; V: TRBV4-1; D: -; size: -; J: TRBJ1-5
DNA: TGTGCCAGCAGCTTGGCGGCCTCCTACGAGCAGTACTTC; CDR3: CASSLAASYEQYF; V: TRBV5-5; D: -; size: once; J: TRBJ2-7
DNA: TGTGCCAGCAGTGGGCGGGGCTACGAGCAGTACTTC; CDR3: CASSGRGYEQYF; V: TRBV2; D: -; size: -; J: TRBJ2-7
DNA: TGCGCCAGCAGCTTGGAGGGAACAGGGGGCGCGTATGGCTACACCTTC; CDR3: CASSLEGTGGAYGYTF; V: TRBV5-1; D: TRBD1; size: -; J: TRBJ1-2
DNA: TGTGCTAGCAGCCCTGATCATCCCGTCGGGGAGACCCAGTACTTC; CDR3: CASSPDHPVGETQYF; V: TRBV7-7; D: -; size: -; J: TRBJ2-5
DNA: TGTGCCAGCTCCTGGGGGCCCAACGTAGCGGGTCAGCCCCAGCATTTT; CDR3: CASSWGPNVAGQPQHF; V: TRBV2; D: -; size: -; J: TRBJ1-5
DNA: TGTGCCAGCAGTTTTCAGGACAGGGCGGGCGGCTACACCTTC; CDR3: CASSFQDRAGGYTF; V: TRBV27; D: TRBD1; size: -; J: TRBJ1-2
DNA: TGTGCCAGTATGGGGCGTCCTTCCGAGCAGTACTTC; CDR3: CASMGRPSEQYF; V: TRBV2; D: -; size: -; J: TRBJ2-7
DNA: TGCGCCAGCAGCTTTGGGCTAGCGGGAGGGTCGAATGAGCAGTTCTTC; CDR3: CASSFGLAGGSNEQFF; V: TRBV5-1; D: TRBD2; size: -; J: TRBJ2-1
DNA: TGTGCCAGCAGCGGTAAACTGGTTACTAACTCCTACGAGCAGTACTTC; CDR3: CASSGKLVTNSYEQYF; V: TRBV5-6; D: -; size: -; J: TRBJ2-7
DNA: TGTGCCAGCAGCTTGGCAGCGGCAACTAATGAAAAACTGTTTTTT; CDR3: CASSLAAATNEKLFF; V: TRBV5-6; D: -; size: -; J: TRBJ1-4
DNA: TGTGCCAGCGACCCGGACGGAGGAAGAGAGACCCAGTACTTC; CDR3: CASDPDGGRETQYF; V: TRBV9; D: -; size: -; J: TRBJ2-5
DNA: TGTGCCACCAGCAACCCAGATGGGGCGGGCCAGTACTTC; CDR3: CATSNPDGAGQYF; V: TRBV15; D: -; size: -; J: TRBJ2-5
DNA: TGTGCCAGCAGTCCCAGTACCCCAGGCATCCCTGTTGCTTATTACGAGCAGTACTTC; CDR3: CASSPSTPGIPVAYYEQYF; V: TRBV7-6; D: -; size: -; J: TRBJ2-7
DNA: TGTGCCAGCAGCACCTCCAATAGTGGATGGGAGCTGTTTTTT; CDR3: CASSTSNSGWELFF; V: TRBV9; D: -; size: -; J: TRBJ2-2
DNA: TGTGCCAGAGAATTCGAGGGGGGTCTAGATACGCAGTATTTT; CDR3: CAREFEGGLDTQYF; V: TRBV2; D: -; size: -; J: TRBJ2-3
DNA: TGCGCCAGCAGCCAAGATGGTCAGGGAACTGAACCTCGGACCACAGATACGCAGTATTTT; CDR3: CASSQDGQGTEPRTTDTQYF; V: TRBV4-1; D: -; size: -; J: TRBJ2-3
DNA: TGTGCCAGCAGTTCAAAAAGGACAGAACCTAACTATGGCTACACCTTC; CDR3: CASSSKRTEPNYGYTF; V: TRBV27; D: -; size: -; J: TRBJ1-2
DNA: TGTGCCAGCAGCGGGACTATTAGCTCCTACAATGAGCAGTTCTTC; CDR3: CASSGTISSYNEQFF; V: TRBV5-4; D: TRBD2; size: -; J: TRBJ2-1
DNA: TGTGCCAGCATGATCGGGACAGGGGGACTCCTCTACGAGCAGTACTTC; CDR3: CASMIGTGGLLYEQYF; V: TRBV27; D: TRBD1; size: -; J: TRBJ2-7
DNA: TGCAGCGTTGAATACGGGGCCTACAATGAGCAGTTCTTC; CDR3: CSVEYGAYNEQFF; V: TRBV29-1; D: -; size: -; J: TRBJ2-1
DNA: TGTGCCAGTAGTATACGTTCGGACCATGCAACTAATGAAAAACTGTTTTTT; CDR3: CASSIRSDHATNEKLFF; V: TRBV19; D: -; size: -; J: TRBJ1-4
DNA: TGTGCCAGCAGCGCGAATACAGATACGCAGTATTTT; CDR3: CASSANTDTQYF; V: TRBV9; D: -; size: -; J: TRBJ2-3
DNA: TGCAGCGTGTTAGGACAGCTAAACTATGGCTACACCTTC; CDR3: CSVLGQLNYGYTF; V: TRBV29-1; D: -; size: once; J: TRBJ1-2
DNA: TGTGCCAGCAGCCACTCGGACAGGGGGCCGTACGAGCAGTACTTC; CDR3: CASSHSDRGPYEQYF; V: TRBV7-9; D: TRBD1; size: -; J: TRBJ2-7
DNA: TGTGCCAGCAGATACCAGGGGGCCACCGGGGAGCTGTTTTTT; CDR3: CASRYQGATGELFF; V: TRBV28; D: TRBD1; size: once; J: TRBJ2-2
DNA: TGTGCCAGCAGGGGACTAGCGGGAGTAGGCACCGGGGAGCTGTTTTTT; CDR3: CASRGLAGVGTGELFF; V: TRBV2; D: TRBD2; size: -; J: TRBJ2-2
DNA: TGTGCCAGCAGTGTACAGGGGACCGGGATCTCTGGGGCCAACGTCCTGACTTTC; CDR3: CASSVQGTGISGANVLTF; V: TRBV6-1; D: TRBD1; size: -; J: TRBJ2-6
DNA: TGTGCCAGCAGTGAATGGCGGTTAGGAGGTGGGGGCGGCACTGAAGCTTTCTTT; CDR3: CASSEWRLGGGGGTEAFF; V: TRBV25-1; D: -; size: -; J: TRBJ1-1
DNA: TGTGCCAGCAGTTTAGCAGGCCGGTCTAATGAAAAACTGTTTTTT; CDR3: CASSLAGRSNEKLFF; V: TRBV27; D: -; size: -; J: TRBJ1-4
DNA: TGTGCCAGCAGCTTATATTGGGGGCTGTACGAGCAGTACTTC; CDR3: CASSLYWGLYEQYF; V: TRBV7-2; D: -; size: -; J: TRBJ2-7
DNA: TGCGCCAGCAGCCCGGGACAGGGGTTCTCCTACGAGCAGTACTTC; CDR3: CASSPGQGFSYEQYF; V: TRBV5-1; D: TRBD1; size: once; J: TRBJ2-7
DNA: TGTGCCAGCAGCGATGGGTCCGGGACGTACAACTATGGCTACACCTTC; CDR3: CASSDGSGTYNYGYTF; V: TRBV11-2; D: -; size: -; J: TRBJ1-2
DNA: TGTGCCAGCTCGCGAGTGGACAGGGGCCAAGAGACCCAGTACTTC; CDR3: CASSRVDRGQETQYF; V: TRBV18; D: TRBD1; size: -; J: TRBJ2-5
DNA: TGTGCCAGCAGTGTTACAGGGGCTGGGGAGCAGTACTTC; CDR3: CASSVTGAGEQYF; V: TRBV2; D: TRBD1; size: -; J: TRBJ2-7
DNA: TGTGCCAGCAGCCCCGGCCGGGACTGGGAAGATACGCAGTATTTT; CDR3: CASSPGRDWEDTQYF; V: TRBV7-8; D: -; size: once; J: TRBJ2-3
DNA: TGCAGCGTTGTAGGTCTAGCGGGGGACTACAATGAGCAGTTCTTC; CDR3: CSVVGLAGDYNEQFF; V: TRBV29-1; D: TRBD2; size: once; J: TRBJ2-1
DNA: TGTGCCAGCAGCTTGGGCGAGTACGCTGAGCAGTTCTTC; CDR3: CASSLGEYAEQFF; V: TRBV7-9; D: -; size: -; J: TRBJ2-1
DNA: TGTGCCAGCAGTTCTACCCAGGGCCCTAGACTAGTCTCCTACAATGAGCAGTTCTTC; CDR3: CASSSTQGPRLVSYNEQFF; V: TRBV27; D: -; size: -; J: TRBJ2-1
DNA: TGTGCCAGCAGCCAAGAGGCAGACGACACTGAAGCTTTCTTT; CDR3: CASSQEADDTEAFF; V: TRBV4-2; D: -; size: -; J: TRBJ1-1
DNA: TGTGCCAGCAGTCCCGGGACTCCCGAGCAGTTCTTC; CDR3: CASSPGTPEQFF; V: TRBV28; D: -; size: -; J: TRBJ2-1